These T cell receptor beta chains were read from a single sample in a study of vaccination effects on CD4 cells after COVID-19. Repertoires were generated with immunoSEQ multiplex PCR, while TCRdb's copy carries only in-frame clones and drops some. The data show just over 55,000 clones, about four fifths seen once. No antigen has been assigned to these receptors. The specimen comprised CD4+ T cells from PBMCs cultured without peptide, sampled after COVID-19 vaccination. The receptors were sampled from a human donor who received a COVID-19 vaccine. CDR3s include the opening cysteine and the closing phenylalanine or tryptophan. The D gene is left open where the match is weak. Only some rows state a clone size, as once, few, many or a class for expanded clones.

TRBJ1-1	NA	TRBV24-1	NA	CATSDPRLSTEAFF	TGTGCCACCAGTGACCCCCGACTGTCCACTGAAGCTTTCTTT
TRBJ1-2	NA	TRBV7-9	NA	CASGTGRPSNYGYTF	TGTGCCAGCGGTACGGGGCGCCCAAGCAACTATGGCTACACCTTC
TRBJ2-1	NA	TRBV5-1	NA	CASSLDRVIYNEQFF	TGCGCCAGCAGCTTGGATAGGGTTATCTACAATGAGCAGTTCTTC
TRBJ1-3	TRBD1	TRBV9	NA	CASSVGQGERTIYF	TGTGCCAGCAGCGTAGGACAGGGTGAACGCACCATATATTTT
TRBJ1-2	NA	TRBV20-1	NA	CSASRTYANYGYTF	TGCAGTGCTAGTCGGACGTATGCTAACTATGGCTACACCTTC
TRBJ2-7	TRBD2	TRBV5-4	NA	CASSLRTSDYEQYF	TGTGCCAGCAGCTTGCGGACTAGCGACTACGAGCAGTACTTC
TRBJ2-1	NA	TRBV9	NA	CASSVESAGNEQFF	TGTGCCAGCAGCGTAGAATCTGCTGGGAATGAGCAGTTCTTC
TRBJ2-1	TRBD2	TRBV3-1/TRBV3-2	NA	CASSQIGLASGDYNEQFF	TGTGCCAGCAGCCAAATAGGGCTGGCTAGCGGGGATTACAATGAGCAGTTCTTC
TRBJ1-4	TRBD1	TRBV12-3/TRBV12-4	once	CASSIYRGEKLFF	TGTGCCAGCAGCATCTACAGGGGGGAAAAACTGTTTTTT
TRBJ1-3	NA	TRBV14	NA	CASSQMRNTIYF	TGTGCCAGCAGCCAAATGCGAAACACCATATATTTT
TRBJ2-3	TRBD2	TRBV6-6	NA	CASTGTSGGGTDTQYF	TGTGCCAGCACTGGGACTAGCGGGGGAGGTACAGATACGCAGTATTTT
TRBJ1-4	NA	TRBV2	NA	CASNIGLQGEKLFF	TGTGCCAGCAACATCGGACTTCAAGGTGAAAAACTGTTTTTT
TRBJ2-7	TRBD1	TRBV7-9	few	CASSWGQARDYEQYF	TGTGCCAGCAGCTGGGGACAGGCCAGGGACTACGAGCAGTACTTC
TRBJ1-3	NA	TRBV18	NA	CASSPQRAAGNTIYF	TGTGCCAGCTCACCACAGAGAGCGGCTGGAAACACCATATATTTT
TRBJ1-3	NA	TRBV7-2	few	CASSPGEGRHTIYF	TGTGCCAGCAGCCCGGGGGAGGGGCGTCACACCATATATTTT
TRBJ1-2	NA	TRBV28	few	CASSSRPGLYGYTF	TGTGCCAGCAGTTCCAGACCAGGGCTCTATGGCTACACCTTC
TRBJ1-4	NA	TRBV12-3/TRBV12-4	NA	CASSHRDGEKLFF	TGTGCCAGCAGCCACAGGGATGGTGAAAAACTGTTTTTT
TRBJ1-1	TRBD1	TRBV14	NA	CASSQASGGLNTEAFF	TGTGCCAGCAGCCAAGCCTCAGGGGGTCTGAACACTGAAGCTTTCTTT
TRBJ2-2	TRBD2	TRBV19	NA	CASNKLAGDPTGELFF	TGTGCCAGTAACAAACTAGCGGGGGACCCGACCGGGGAGCTGTTTTTT
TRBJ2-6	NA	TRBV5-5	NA	CASSHAGTTGANVLTF	TGTGCCAGCAGCCATGCGGGGACGACTGGGGCCAACGTCCTGACTTTC
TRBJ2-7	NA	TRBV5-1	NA	CASSLLGHRSYEQYF	TGCGCCAGCAGCTTGCTGGGGCATCGCTCCTACGAGCAGTACTTC
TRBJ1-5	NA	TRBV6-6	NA	CASSPKAGVYPHNSNQPQHF	TGTGCCAGCAGTCCCAAGGCGGGCGTCTACCCGCATAATAGCAATCAGCCCCAGCATTTT
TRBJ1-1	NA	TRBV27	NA	CASSLYGKFTEAFF	TGTGCCAGCAGTTTATACGGTAAATTCACTGAAGCTTTCTTT
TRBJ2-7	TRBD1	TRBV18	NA	CASSGTGSYEQYF	TGTGCCAGCTCGGGGACAGGGTCCTACGAGCAGTACTTC
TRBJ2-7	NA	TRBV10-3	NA	CAISESGSASYEQYF	TGTGCCATCAGTGAGTCGGGGAGCGCGTCCTACGAGCAGTACTTC
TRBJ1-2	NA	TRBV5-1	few	CASSLDPGGSGYTF	TGCGCCAGCAGCTTGGATCCGGGAGGATCTGGCTACACCTTC
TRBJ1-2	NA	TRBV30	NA	CAFDGTPGYTF	TGTGCCTTCGATGGGACACCTGGCTACACCTTC
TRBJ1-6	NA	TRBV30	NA	CAWTRDGQWNSPLHF	TGTGCCTGGACTCGGGACGGACAGTGGAATTCACCCCTCCACTTT
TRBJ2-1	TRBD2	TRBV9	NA	CASTRLAGNSYNEQFF	TGTGCCAGCACACGACTAGCGGGGAACTCCTACAATGAGCAGTTCTTC
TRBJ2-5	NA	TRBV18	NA	CASSPTGETQYF	TGTGCCAGCTCACCAACCGGTGAGACCCAGTACTTC
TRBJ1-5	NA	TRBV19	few	CASSSDGGRRQPQHF	TGTGCCAGCTCTTCCGATGGGGGGCGACGGCAGCCCCAGCATTTT
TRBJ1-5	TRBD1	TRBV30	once	CAWSVTGGQPQHF	TGTGCCTGGAGTGTAACAGGGGGCCAGCCCCAGCATTTT
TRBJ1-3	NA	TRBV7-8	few	CASSLDTAGGNTIYF	TGTGCCAGCAGCTTGGACACCGCGGGAGGAAACACCATATATTTT